Below, 24 T cell receptor beta chains from the same sample are listed, as sequenced in a study of OX40 agonist ivuxolimab in advanced cancers. Sequencing was performed with immunoSEQ multiplex PCR; in TCRdb, only in-frame clones are kept and a portion is missing. This sample has about 68,000 clones, with roughly 88% found just once. The input for sequencing was CD4+ or CD8+ T cells sorted from blood, taken in a trial of the OX40 agonist ivuxolimab. The source is an adult with an advanced solid tumor such as melanoma, head and neck, liver or kidney cancer.

This clone came up a few times. The chain has TRBV20-1 and TRBJ2-1, with no clear D. Germline-derived CDR1 and CDR2 are DFQATT and SNEGSKA (reference sequence). With 4 bases removed from V and 6 bases from J, the gap between germline ends came to 7 bases. CDR3 length equals 11 residues. The CDR3 DNA sequence: TGCAGTGCTAAAGCCCGCAATGAGCAGTTCTTC. It codes for CSAKARNEQFF.

V usage is TRBV4-3 and J usage is TRBJ1-1, with D perhaps TRBD1 (5 bases). The CDR3 has 16 residues. The germline gives CDR1 LGHNA, CDR2 YSLEER. The germline V and J ends were trimmed by 7 bases and 5 bases, with 23 bases remaining between them. The CDR3 sequence is CASTEGRGSSATEAFF. CDR3 coding DNA: TGCGCCAGCACCGAAGGTAGGGGAAGTAGCGCTACTGAAGCTTTCTTT.

CDR3 bases: TGCGCCAGCAGGGCCGGGACTAGCGGGAGTATAGAGACCCAGTACTTC. Its protein product is CASRAGTSGSIETQYF. The chain is built from TRBV10-2 and TRBJ2-5; 14 bases map to TRBD2. After removal of 6 bases from V and 4 bases from J, the junction contained 7 bases not matched to a gene. CDR1 WSHSY and CDR2 SAAADI come from the germline V gene. CDR3 length equals 16 residues.

The chain couples TRBV29-1 to TRBJ1-2; D is undetermined. The CDR3 contains 13 residues. Germline CDR1 and CDR2: SQVTM and ANQGSEA. Trimming took 2 bases from V and 8 from J, leaving 15 bases between them. CDR3 bases: TGCAGCGTTGAAAGCCTTGGGGTGGGGGGCTACACCTTC. This codes for CSVESLGVGGYTF.

This chain joins TRBV28 and TRBJ2-1; tentative D call: TRBD2 (6 bases). V was shortened by 4 bases and J by 3 bases, with 13 bases between the two germline ends. Germline V CDR1 and CDR2: MDHEN, SYDVKM. The CDR3 has 15 amino acids. The DNA for the CDR3 is TGTGCCAGCAGTTCCTTAGCGGACATCTACAATGAGCAGTTCTTC. Its protein is CASSSLADIYNEQFF.

The chain combines TRBV27 with TRBJ2-4; TRBD1 matches 9 bases. The V gene end was trimmed by 5 bases and the J gene end by 0 bases; junction bases not matched to a gene: 11. CDR3 length: 18 residues. Germline CDR1 is MNHEY and CDR2 is SMNVEV (reference sequence). CDR3 sequence: CASSPTLGQGLAKNIQYF. Written as DNA, the CDR3 is TGTGCCAGCAGTCCGACCCTTGGACAGGGGTTAGCCAAAAACATTCAGTACTTC.

The chain recombines TRBV5-1 with TRBJ2-2, with a possible D match to TRBD1 (6 bases). CDR3 size: 16 residues. Per germline, CDR1 SGHRS and CDR2 YFSETQ. Trimming took off 0 bases at V and 7 bases at J, with 16 bases between the two ends. This chain's CDR3 is CASSLDELGGIGELFF. As DNA, the CDR3 is TGCGCCAGCAGCTTGGACGAACTAGGGGGAATCGGGGAGCTGTTTTTT.

The V call is TRBV2, the J call TRBJ2-1, with 13 bases aligning to TRBD2. V lost 6 bases, J lost 7 bases, and 9 bases stayed unmatched. CDR1 SNHLY and CDR2 FYNNEI come from the germline V gene. The CDR3 is 16 amino acids. CDR3: CASRGGLAGLYNEQFF. DNA of the CDR3: TGTGCCAGCAGGGGGGGACTAGCGGGACTCTATAATGAGCAGTTCTTC.

The chain recombines TRBV7-2 with TRBJ2-5; 7 nucleotides agree with TRBD2. This CDR3 region has 14 residues. In germline, CDR1 is SGHTA, CDR2 FQGNSA. After removal of 1 base from V and 5 bases from J, the junction contained 4 bases not matched to a gene. CDR3 in amino acids: CASSLGAGGETQYF. CDR3 sequence (DNA): TGTGCCAGCAGCTTAGGAGCCGGGGGGGAGACCCAGTACTTC.

The genes are TRBV11-2 and TRBJ2-1; 11 bases agree with TRBD2. The CDR3 runs to 17 residues. Germline lookup yields CDR1 SGHAT and CDR2 FQNNGV. J gave up 3 bases and V 1 base, and 5 bases lay outside the gene matches. The CDR3 DNA is TGTGCCAGCAGCTTAGGGATAGCGGGAGGGGTCTACAATGAGCAGTTCTTC. Amino acids: CASSLGIAGGVYNEQFF.

The CDR3 coding sequence is TGTGCCATCAGTGAGACAGTCTATGGCTACACCTTC. This sequence encodes CAISETVYGYTF. V and J are TRBV10-3 and TRBJ1-2; D remains unclear. Trimming cost V 2 bases and J 4 bases, with 5 bases left between them. CDR1 is ENHRY, CDR2 SYGVKD, per germline. The CDR3 covers 12 residues.

The chain has TRBV5-6 and TRBJ2-5, with D perhaps TRBD2 (5 bases). Trimming cost V 2 bases and J 4 bases, with 9 bases left between them. This CDR3 contains 13 residues. From germline, CDR1 is SGHDT and CDR2 YYEEEE. This chain's CDR3 is CASSFGLLETQYF. Written as DNA, the CDR3 is TGTGCCAGCAGCTTTGGACTTCTAGAGACCCAGTACTTC.

The J gene is TRBJ2-3, the V gene TRBV7-9; D not resolved. Trimming cost V 7 bases and J 2 bases, with 10 bases left between them. The CDR3 extends over 13 amino acids. CDR1 SEHNR and CDR2 FQNEAQ come from the germline V gene (reference sequence). The CDR3 bases are TGTGCCAGCACACGGCAAACCACAGATACGCAGTATTTT. It specifies CASTRQTTDTQYF.

The rearrangement links TRBV10-3 to TRBJ2-1; maybe TRBD1 (8 bases). The CDR3 spans 15 residues. Germline V lookup: CDR1 ENHRY, CDR2 SYGVKD. V gave up 2 bases and J gave up 6 bases, with 14 bases separating them. The CDR3 DNA is TGTGCCATCAGTGAGGAACAGGGGGGGGCCAATGAGCAGTTCTTC. Its translation: CAISEEQGGANEQFF.

Comments on this clone: The germline gene is not matched at one end of the junction; a read error may be the cause. The chain couples TRBV7-2 to TRBJ2-5; D remains ambiguous. The CDR3 has 14 amino acids. CDR1 SGHTA and CDR2 FQGNSA come from the germline V gene. Written as DNA, the CDR3 is TGTGCCAGCAGCGTAGCTCCCCTCCAAGAGACCCAGTACTTC. As protein: CASSVAPLQETQYF.

This chain connects TRBV29-1 to TRBJ1-2; maybe TRBD1 (5 bases). Germline V gene lookup returns CDR1 SQVTM and CDR2 ANQGSEA. The V end was cut by 6 bases, the J end by 0 bases, with 11 bases between. The CDR3 length is 13 residues. The CDR3 region is CSVRRGSNYGYTF. The CDR3 DNA reads as TGCAGCGTACGAAGGGGTTCTAACTATGGCTACACCTTC.

The V call is TRBV19, the J call TRBJ2-2; D call uncertain. V was pared by 6 bases and J by 0 bases, with 8 bases between. The CDR3 loop spans 14 amino acids. Germline CDR1 is LNHDA and CDR2 is SQIVND (reference sequence). Here the CDR3 DNA reads TGTGCCAGTAGGGACGGACCGAACACCGGGGAGCTGTTTTTT. Encoded protein: CASRDGPNTGELFF.

The V gene is TRBV28, the J gene TRBJ1-1, with 8 positions matching TRBD1. CDR1 MDHEN and CDR2 SYDVKM come from the germline V gene. With 5 bases clipped from V and 8 bases from J, the junction kept 7 bases outside the gene matches. This CDR3 has 13 residues. Here the CDR3 reads CASSKTGALEAFF. Here the CDR3 DNA reads TGTGCCAGCAGTAAGACAGGGGCGTTGGAAGCTTTCTTT. Complete variable domain (other parts from reference TRBV28 and TRBJ1-1): DVKVTQSSRYLVKRTGEKVFLECVQDMDHENMFWYRQDPGLGLRLIYFSYDVKMKEKGDIPEGYSVSREKKERFSLILESASTNQTSMYLCASSKTGALEAFFGQGTRLTVV.

This clone appeared once. This chain uses TRBV19 with TRBJ2-6; D is tentatively TRBD1 or TRBD2 (7 bases each). The CDR3 length is 19 residues. The ends were cut back, 5 bases at V and 0 bases at J, with 20 bases in the middle. In germline, CDR1 is LNHDA, CDR2 SQIVND (reference sequence). CDR3 in DNA: TGTGCCAGTAGTGCTCCCAGGGGGGGCAGTAGCTCTGGGGCCAACGTCCTGACTTTC. It encodes CASSAPRGGSSSGANVLTF.

In its sample, this clone was seen a few times. The chain recombines TRBV4-3 with TRBJ2-2; D is uncertain. The CDR3 runs to 15 residues. V dropped 1 base and J dropped 0 bases, with 6 bases sitting between them. Germline V gene data show CDR1 as LGHNA and CDR2 as YSLEER. The CDR3 nucleotides are TGCGCCAGCAGCCAAGGCCAGCCGAACACCGGGGAGCTGTTTTTT. This gives the protein CASSQGQPNTGELFF.

The chain joins TRBV7-3 to TRBJ2-3; D unresolved. This CDR3 contains 16 residues. The germline gives CDR1 SGHTA, CDR2 FQGTGA. The ends were cut back, 0 bases at V and 1 base at J, with 11 bases in the middle. The CDR3 reads CASSLTGSGRTDTQYF. CDR3 nucleotide sequence: TGTGCCAGCAGCTTAACGGGGTCCGGACGCACAGATACGCAGTATTTT.

CDR3 sequence (DNA): TGTGCCAGCAGCTTGGAATATGAAGCTTTCTTT. As protein: CASSLEYEAFF. The chain has TRBV7-9 and TRBJ1-1; D gene uncertain. The CDR3 is made up of 11 amino acids. Per the germline V gene, CDR1 is SEHNR and CDR2 is FQNEAQ (reference sequence). V dropped 3 bases and J dropped 7 bases, with 6 bases sitting between them.

This clone has only a few counts. The V call is TRBV19, the J call TRBJ1-1; TRBD1 might be the D (5 bases). CDR3 length: 13 amino acids. Germline values: CDR1 LNHDA, CDR2 SQIVND (reference sequence). Trimming removed 7 bases from V and 6 bases from J, with 15 bases in between. CDR3 sequence (DNA): TGTGCCAGTAAACAGGCGCAAGGTGCTGAAGCTTTCTTT. As protein: CASKQAQGAEAFF.

The J gene is TRBJ2-2, the V gene TRBV19; 11 bases agree with TRBD2. From germline, CDR1 is LNHDA and CDR2 SQIVND (reference sequence). J gave up 7 bases and V 8 bases, and 9 bases lay outside the gene matches. This CDR3 is 15 amino acids long. CDR3 loop: CASRIAGGPSGELFF. The CDR3 DNA is TGTGCCAGTCGAATAGCGGGAGGGCCCAGCGGGGAGCTGTTTTTT.